A single T cell receptor beta chain is shown here with its context. The assay was immunoSEQ multiplex PCR, and TCRdb's table has in-frame clones only and misses some. Among some 80,000 clones listed, about 96% were seen once. CDR3 length: 16 amino acids. The trim removed 7 bases at V and 0 bases at J, leaving 12 bases unmatched. In germline, CDR1 is SGHVS, CDR2 FQNEAQ. This record belongs to a study of cytomegalovirus exposure and HLA in healthy donors. V usage is TRBV7-8 and J usage is TRBJ2-7, with 7 positions matching TRBD2. Sequencing was done on a sample of PBMCs. This receptor was identified in a young woman in good health and CMV-seronegative. CDR3 amino acids: CASNQPGLPFSYEQYF. The CDR3 DNA reads TGTGCCAGCAATCAACCGGGACTACCATTCTCCTACGAGCAGTACTTC. The full variable domain, completed using reference TRBV7-8 and TRBJ2-7, is GAGVSQSPRYKVAKRGQDVALRCDPISGHVSLFWYQQALGQGPEFLTYFQNEAQLDKSGLPSDRFFAERPEGSVSTLKIQRTQQEDSAVYLCASNQPGLPFSYEQYFGPGTRLTVT.